This TCR beta chain was observed in a study of T-cell memory formation after mild COVID-19. Concerning this clonotype: Its antigen is undetermined.

Using its own MiXCR run on the 5' RACE reads, TCRdb lists one record per CDR3 protein. The sample carries 550,000 to 600,000 distinct CDR3 sequences, about 20% recorded once. Broader study findings: Detection of some responders pre-infection suggested pre-existing cross-reactive memory T cells participated.

The source material was PBMCs or a T cell subset sorted from them (not recorded which). The clonotype was recovered from an adult woman who had mild COVID-19 (a few samples of this study predate the infection). Cell type and time point are not known.

CDR3 bases: TGCGCCAGCAGCTACGGTGCAACTAATGAAAAACTGTTTTTT. Translation gives CASSYGATNEKLFF. The V and J genes are TRBV5-1 and TRBJ1-4; D is uncertain. The CDR3 sequence is 14 residues long. V lost 3 bases and J lost 0, with 6 bases in between. CDR1 and CDR2 (germline): SGHRS, YFSETQ.